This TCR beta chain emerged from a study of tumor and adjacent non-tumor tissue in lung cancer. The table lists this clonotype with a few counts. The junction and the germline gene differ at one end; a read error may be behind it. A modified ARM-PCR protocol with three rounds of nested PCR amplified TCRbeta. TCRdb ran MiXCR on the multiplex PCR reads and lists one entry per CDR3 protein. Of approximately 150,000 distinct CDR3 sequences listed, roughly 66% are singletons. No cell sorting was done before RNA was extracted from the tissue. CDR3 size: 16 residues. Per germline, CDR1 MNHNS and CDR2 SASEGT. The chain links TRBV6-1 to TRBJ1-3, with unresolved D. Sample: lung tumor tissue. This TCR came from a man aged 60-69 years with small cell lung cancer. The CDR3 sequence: CASSVSTGLSGNTIYF. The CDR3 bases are TGTGCCAGCAGTGTGTCTACCGGACTCTCTGGGAACACCATATATTTT.